This T cell receptor beta chain was identified in a study of graft-versus-host responses after intestinal transplantation. Study at large: Transplants were multivisceral, liver-intestinal, or isolated intestinal. Among the recipients, all got anti-thymocyte globulin induction and then tacrolimus and steroids for roughly three years. Study results and caveats: The presence of high graft-versus-host to host-versus-graft clonal ratios in allografts characterized patients with graft-donor T cell macrochimerism.

The data were produced by immunoSEQ multiplex PCR, yet TCRdb's version contains in-frame clones alone and is incomplete. Here the sample spans some 120,000 clones, about 92% being singletons. This clone has a single count. Its antigen is currently unknown. Trimming shortened V by 2 bases and J by 4 bases, and 14 bases separated the two germline ends. CDR3 length equals 14 residues. The germline V gene encodes CDR1 SQVTM and CDR2 ANQGSEA. The receptor was derived from a human donor who was the organ donor for an intestinal transplant. This material consisted of unstimulated CD8+ T cells sorted from spleen or lymph node cells, taken before transplant. The chain combines TRBV29-1 with TRBJ1-2, with D possibly matching TRBD1 (6 bases). The CDR3 protein is CSVEITGPGYGYTF. The CDR3 DNA follows: TGCAGCGTTGAAATCACAGGGCCGGGCTATGGCTACACCTTC.